The clone carrying this T cell receptor (beta chain) was detected ten times or more. The target antigen is unknown. RNA transcripts were the template, and TCR beta CDR3 regions were amplified from them. Scientists carried out first-round RT-PCR using HTBI primers and then a second-round multiplex PCR. TCRdb processed the multiplex PCR reads anew with MiXCR; each CDR3 protein has one entry. The sample holds 600,000 to 950,000 distinct CDR3 sequences, 40% seen once. V was trimmed by 2 bases and J by 7 bases, leaving 8 bases between them. Germline V lookup: CDR1 SGHTA, CDR2 FQGNSA. The CDR3 contains 12 residues. These data come from a study of Graves' ophthalmopathy and Graves' hyperthyroidism. Study results and caveats: Most thyroid-expanded clonotypes exceeding 0.001 frequency were also found in blood. Sensitivity reached less than 71% and specificity around 76% when the model predicted ophthalmopathy progression.

Lactation, pregnancy, uncontrolled infections and other autoimmune diseases were all grounds for excluding patients. Clinical symptoms and serum thyroxine were used for diagnosis; TRAb, thyroid ultrasound and orbital computed tomography were also relied on. Material for sequencing was peripheral blood. This chain links TRBV7-2 with TRBJ1-1, with no clear D. This TCR was recovered from an adult man with Graves' ophthalmopathy. DNA of the CDR3: TGTGCCAGCAGCTTATACAGAGGTGAAGCTTTCTTT. Its protein is CASSLYRGEAFF.